Included here is one T cell receptor beta chain sequence, with context. The antigen remains undetermined. The method was immunoSEQ multiplex PCR; TCRdb's version includes in-frame clones alone and lacks a portion of them. The repertoire has about 71,000 clones, about four fifths of them found once; the top ten carry 0.79%. The sample is drawn from a study of T cell clones after liver transplantation. Study as a whole: Pre-transplant mixed lymphocyte reactions yielded third-party-reactive TCRbeta sequences as comparators for graft-donor-reactive sequences. Blood was drawn pre-transplant, before withdrawal, and after full or failed withdrawal. Whole-study findings and limits: Circulating graft-donor-reactive CD4 TCRbeta sequences fell significantly post-transplant in most of the 8 subjects.

V was clipped by 6 bases and J by 1 base; unmatched bases: 8. CDR1 is SEHNR and CDR2 is FQNEAQ in the germline V gene (reference sequence). This CDR3 contains 15 residues. The specimen was CD4+ T cells from blood, collected 12 months after liver transplant. This TCR was recovered from a human patient who received a liver transplant. Some T cells may be supplied by the graft donor. The gene calls are TRBV7-9 and TRBJ1-1, with TRBD1 matching over 7 bases. CDR3 residues: CASRRTGTANTEAFF. CDR3 DNA: TGTGCCAGCAGACGAACCGGGACAGCGAACACTGAAGCTTTCTTT. The complete variable domain, with remaining parts taken from reference TRBV7-9 and TRBJ1-1, reads DTGVSQNPRHKITKRGQNVTFRCDPISEHNRLYWYRQTLGQGPEFLTYFQNEAQLEKSRLLSDRFSAERPKGSFSTLEIQRTEQGDSAMYLCASRRTGTANTEAFFGQGTRLTVV.